These 21 T cell receptor beta chains originate from one sample sequenced in a study of T cell responses to AZD1222 COVID-19 vaccine. The table came from immunoSEQ multiplex PCR; TCRdb's copy has only in-frame clones and leaves some out. Among just over 150,000 clones listed, roughly nine tenths were seen once. This specimen was peripheral blood, taken after recovery from COVID-19. The origin of the receptors is an adult who had recovered from COVID-19.

This chain joins TRBV19 and TRBJ1-5; D is unclear. Trimming stripped 5 bases from V and 7 bases from J, with 15 bases between. CDR1 is LNHDA and CDR2 is SQIVND in the germline V gene (reference sequence). The CDR3 covers 14 residues. The CDR3 sequence is CASSLRHGGQPQHF. For the CDR3, the DNA is TGTGCCAGTAGTCTAAGACACGGTGGGCAGCCCCAGCATTTT.

V and J are TRBV5-1 and TRBJ2-4, with 10 bases matching TRBD1. This CDR3 contains 18 residues. Germline trimming cut 3 bases from V and 2 bases from J; bases unmatched to any gene: 11. Germline loops: CDR1 SGHRS, CDR2 YFSETQ. The CDR3 reads CASSSGPGGQGPKNIQYF. The CDR3 DNA reads as TGCGCCAGCAGCTCCGGTCCGGGGGGACAGGGGCCCAAAAACATTCAGTACTTC.

J is TRBJ2-5 and V is TRBV7-2; D may be TRBD1 (5 bases). The V gene lost 5 bases and the J gene lost 3 bases, with 13 bases spanning the gap. This CDR3 comprises 14 residues. CDR1 is SGHTA and CDR2 is FQGNSA in the germline V gene. CDR3 amino acids: CASSPRVYEETQYF. The CDR3 nucleotides are TGTGCCAGCAGCCCCAGGGTATATGAAGAGACCCAGTACTTC.

The rearrangement uses TRBV28 and TRBJ1-5; D might be TRBD1 (6 bases). Per the germline V gene, CDR1 is MDHEN and CDR2 is SYDVKM. The CDR3 length is 13 residues. The V end was cut by 8 bases, the J end by 6 bases, with 14 bases between. CDR3 sequence (DNA): TGTGCCAGCGAGAGGGGGTCGTTTCAGCCCCAGCATTTT. It translates to CASERGSFQPQHF.

V usage is TRBV3-1 (or the pseudogene TRBV3-2) and J usage is TRBJ2-3; 10 bases match TRBD2. The CDR3 sequence is 17 residues long. Germline values: CDR1 LGHDT, CDR2 YNNKEL (reference sequence). V lost 3 bases to trimming and J lost 6 bases; unmatched junction nucleotides: 12. CDR3 in amino acids: CASSHAFSGRVGDTQYF. The CDR3 nucleotides read TGTGCCAGCAGCCACGCGTTCAGCGGGAGGGTGGGGGATACGCAGTATTTT.

J is TRBJ1-2 and V is TRBV28; D may be TRBD1 (6 bases). This CDR3 spans 14 amino acids. CDR1 and CDR2 from the germline V gene are MDHEN and SYDVKM. V was shortened by 6 bases and J by 2 bases, with 13 bases between the two germline ends. The CDR3 DNA follows: TGTGCCAGCAGGTCCACAGGGCGAAACTATGGCTACACCTTC. It yields the protein CASRSTGRNYGYTF.

The chain links TRBV7-2 to TRBJ2-1; D is possibly TRBD2 (6 bases). The CDR3 totals 13 residues. Germline CDR1 SGHTA, CDR2 FQGNSA. V lost 3 bases and J 6 bases, leaving 9 bases between the germline ends. The CDR3 coding sequence is TGTGCCAGCAGCTTCCGGAGGGTCAATGAGCAGTTCTTC. Translated, it gives CASSFRRVNEQFF. The full variable domain, rest sourced from reference TRBV7-2 and TRBJ2-1, is GAGVSQSPSNKVTEKGKDVELRCDPISGHTALYWYRQSLGQGLEFLIYFQGNSAPDKSGLPSDRFSAERTGGSVSTLTIQRTQQEDSAVYLCASSFRRVNEQFFGPGTRLTVL.

This chain uses TRBV9 with TRBJ2-2; D remains unclear. The CDR3 contains 15 residues. V was clipped by 3 bases and J by 4 bases, with 13 bases between them. The germline V gene encodes CDR1 SGDLS and CDR2 YYNGEE. The CDR3 region has the DNA TGTGCCAGCAGCGACGACCCTCAAAGCACCGGGGAGCTGTTTTTT. This codes for CASSDDPQSTGELFF. The whole variable domain, filled in from reference TRBV9 and TRBJ2-2, reads DSGVTQTPKHLITATGQRVTLRCSPRSGDLSVYWYQQSLDQGLQFLIQYYNGEERAKGNILERFSAQQFPDLHSELNLSSLELGDSALYFCASSDDPQSTGELFFGEGSRLTVL.

The rearrangement links TRBV19 to TRBJ1-5, with D possibly matching TRBD1 (6 bases). This CDR3 contains 14 residues. Trimming took 6 bases from V and 4 from J, leaving 13 bases between them. Germline CDR1 LNHDA, CDR2 SQIVND (reference sequence). The CDR3 region has the DNA TGTGCCAGTAGGGGGGGCAGGGAGAATCAGCCCCAGCATTTT. Its protein product is CASRGGRENQPQHF.

This clone is a singleton in its sample. V and J are TRBV19 and TRBJ1-1, with 10 bases matching TRBD1. In germline, CDR1 is LNHDA, CDR2 SQIVND (reference sequence). CDR3 length equals 13 residues. The V segment lost 7 bases and the J segment 8 bases; nucleotides outside the gene matches: 7. CDR3 nucleotide sequence: TGTGCCAGTAAGGGGGACAGGGGCCCCGAAGCTTTCTTT. Translation gives CASKGDRGPEAFF.

This clone occurred a few times. This chain uses TRBV19 with TRBJ1-2, with D perhaps TRBD1 (5 bases). Trimming shortened V by 2 bases and J by 7 bases, and 8 bases separated the two germline ends. From germline, CDR1 is LNHDA and CDR2 SQIVND (reference sequence). This CDR3 region has 12 residues. Here the CDR3 DNA reads TGTGCCAGTAGTATAACCGGGGGTGGCTACACCTTC. This codes for CASSITGGGYTF.

The chain is built from TRBV7-3 and TRBJ2-3, with D possibly TRBD1 on 5 matching bases. This CDR3 comprises 15 residues. V was trimmed by 2 bases and J by 0 bases, leaving 9 bases between them. CDR1 is SGHTA and CDR2 is FQGTGA in the germline V gene. The CDR3 reads CASSLGASSTDTQYF. CDR3 bases: TGTGCCAGCAGCTTAGGGGCTTCTAGCACAGATACGCAGTATTTT.

The V gene is TRBV5-1, the J gene TRBJ1-2; a weak D match, TRBD1 (5 bases). V lost 3 bases and J 8 bases, leaving 11 bases between the germline ends. CDR1 is SGHRS and CDR2 is YFSETQ in the germline V gene. This CDR3 spans 12 amino acids. The CDR3 region is CASSSQGEGYTF. CDR3 nucleotides: TGCGCCAGCAGCTCCCAGGGCGAGGGCTACACCTTC.

This clone came up once. The rearrangement uses TRBV5-1 and TRBJ2-1, with D hard to call. Trimming stripped 0 bases from V and 1 base from J, with 8 bases between. The CDR3 totals 15 residues. CDR1 is SGHRS, CDR2 YFSETQ, per germline. The CDR3 region is CASSLGLPSYNEQFF. CDR3 DNA: TGCGCCAGCAGCTTGGGGCTACCTTCCTACAATGAGCAGTTCTTC.

This chain uses TRBV3-1 (or the pseudogene TRBV3-2) with TRBJ1-2; TRBD1 agrees at 8 bases. This CDR3 spans 13 amino acids. Germline-derived CDR1 and CDR2 are LGHDT and YNNKEL (reference sequence). V shed 3 bases and J 8 bases; nucleotides not matched to a gene: 5. The CDR3 DNA is TGTGCCAGCAGCCAGGAAGGGACAGGCGGCTACACCTTC. As protein: CASSQEGTGGYTF.

The chain uses TRBV7-2 and TRBJ1-6; tentative D call: TRBD1 (6 bases). CDR1 and CDR2 (germline): SGHTA, FQGNSA. This CDR3 is built from 14 residues. V was cut by 0 bases and J by 11 bases, with 11 bases left in between. CDR3: CASSLATGGTPLHF. In DNA form, the CDR3 reads TGTGCCAGCAGCTTAGCGACAGGCGGGACACCCCTCCACTTT. Variable domain in full (rest from reference TRBV7-2 and TRBJ1-6): GAGVSQSPSNKVTEKGKDVELRCDPISGHTALYWYRQSLGQGLEFLIYFQGNSAPDKSGLPSDRFSAERTGGSVSTLTIQRTQQEDSAVYLCASSLATGGTPLHFGNGTRLTVT.

In DNA, the CDR3 is TGTGCCAGCAGTTTAGACAGGTATTCACCCCTCCACTTT. Translated: CASSLDRYSPLHF. The genes are TRBV27 and TRBJ1-6; a possible D gene is TRBD1 (6 bases). V gave up 2 bases and J gave up 8 bases, with 7 bases separating them. Germline V gene data show CDR1 as MNHEY and CDR2 as SMNVEV (reference sequence). CDR3 length: 13 amino acids.

The chain has TRBV6-5 and TRBJ2-1; D gene unclear. Germline V gives CDR1 MNHEY, CDR2 SVGAGI. V was clipped by 5 bases and J by 5 bases, with 7 bases between them. The CDR3 covers 12 residues. The CDR3 DNA reads TGTGCCAGCAGTCCCCAAAACAATGAGCAGTTCTTC. As protein: CASSPQNNEQFF.

With respect to this clone: Other nucleotide sequences from this sample produce the same CDR3. V is TRBV15 and J is TRBJ2-5; 10 bases are a match to TRBD1. V shed 0 bases, J shed 2 bases, and the junction held 3 bases outside the gene matches. This CDR3 is built from 16 residues. The germline V gene has CDR1 LNHNV and CDR2 YYDKDF (reference sequence). CDR3 amino acids: CATSRDQDRGQETQYF. For the CDR3, the DNA is TGTGCCACCAGCAGAGATCAGGACAGGGGGCAAGAGACCCAGTACTTC.

This chain joins TRBV11-2 and TRBJ2-3, with 9 bases identical to TRBD2. J was trimmed by 1 base and V by 6 bases; bases with no gene match: 5. Germline V gene lookup returns CDR1 SGHAT and CDR2 FQNNGV. The CDR3 has 15 amino acids. The CDR3 loop reads CASSPWTSGTDTQYF. As DNA, the CDR3 is TGTGCCAGCAGTCCATGGACTAGCGGCACAGATACGCAGTATTTT.

CDR3 DNA: TGTGCCAGCAGCGCTACGAGAGGGACTAGCGGGGGCTACACCGGGGAGCTGTTTTTT. Encoded protein: CASSATRGTSGGYTGELFF. The V gene is TRBV7-2, the J gene TRBJ2-2; TRBD2 aligns across 14 bases. CDR3 size: 19 residues. Germline CDR1 is SGHTA and CDR2 is FQGNSA. With V trimmed by 5 bases and J by 3 bases, 11 bases remained unmatched.